The 22 T cell receptor beta chains below come from one sample, sequenced in a study of blood T cell repertoires in COVID-19. Produced via immunoSEQ multiplex PCR; TCRdb's table is partial and in-frame only. Seen here are more than 150,000 clones, about nine tenths observed once, and the top ten hold 2% to 2.5%. The sequenced sample consisted of PBMCs or T cells enriched from blood (not recorded which). These receptor sequences come from a woman in her 30s who had recovered from COVID-19.

This rearrangement joins TRBV7-9 to TRBJ1-4; D gene unclear. Per germline, CDR1 SEHNR and CDR2 FQNEAQ (reference sequence). There are 17 residues in the CDR3. V was shortened by 5 bases and J by 0 bases, with 16 bases between the two germline ends. The DNA for the CDR3 is TGTGCCAGCAGCCAGAGGGCCGGATGGGCAACTAATGAAAAACTGTTTTTT. This translates into CASSQRAGWATNEKLFF.

The chain recombines TRBV15 with TRBJ2-5, with TRBD2 identical over 8 bases. V gave up 1 base and J gave up 7 bases; unmatched junction bases: 2. CDR3 length: 13 residues. The germline gives CDR1 LNHNV, CDR2 YYDKDF (reference sequence). The CDR3 DNA reads TGTGCCACCAGCAGAGCTAGCGGGTGGACCCAGTACTTC. Translating it yields CATSRASGWTQYF.

The chain joins TRBV7-9 to TRBJ2-2; the match to TRBD2 covers 10 bases. J was trimmed by 3 bases and V by 3 bases; bases with no gene match: 13. Germline-derived CDR1 and CDR2 are SEHNR and FQNEAQ (reference sequence). CDR3 length equals 19 residues. CDR3 residues: CASSFVRSSGRRYTGELFF. The DNA for the CDR3 is TGTGCCAGCAGCTTTGTTCGAAGTAGCGGGAGGCGGTACACCGGGGAGCTGTTTTTT. Variable domain in full (rest from reference TRBV7-9 and TRBJ2-2): DTGVSQNPRHKITKRGQNVTFRCDPISEHNRLYWYRQTLGQGPEFLTYFQNEAQLEKSRLLSDRFSAERPKGSFSTLEIQRTEQGDSAMYLCASSFVRSSGRRYTGELFFGEGSRLTVL.

V and J are TRBV5-4 and TRBJ1-2; D is undetermined. Trimming pared 2 bases from V and 6 bases from J, leaving 14 bases between. The CDR3 runs 14 residues. Germline V gene lookup returns CDR1 SGHNT and CDR2 YYREEE (reference sequence). The CDR3 loop reads CASSLNSRMDGYTF. CDR3 in DNA: TGTGCCAGCAGCTTAAACAGTCGAATGGATGGCTACACCTTC. The full variable domain, completed using reference TRBV5-4 and TRBJ1-2, is ETGVTQSPTHLIKTRGQQVTLRCSSQSGHNTVSWYQQALGQGPQFIFQYYREEENGRGNFPPRFSGLQFPNYSSELNVNALELDDSALYLCASSLNSRMDGYTFGSGTRLTVV.

V usage is TRBV20-1 and J usage is TRBJ1-2, with 11 positions matching TRBD1. J gave up 0 bases and V 3 bases, and 6 bases lay outside the gene matches. Per the germline V gene, CDR1 is DFQATT and CDR2 is SNEGSKA (reference sequence). CDR3 size: 16 residues. The CDR3 DNA is TGCAGTGCTAGTGAGGACAGGGGGCCGACTAACTATGGCTACACCTTC. Translation gives CSASEDRGPTNYGYTF.

This chain links TRBV7-2 with TRBJ1-2, with a possible D match to TRBD1 (5 bases). The V end was cut by 0 bases, the J end by 10 bases, with 12 bases between. The CDR3 has 13 residues. Germline CDR1 is SGHTA and CDR2 is FQGNSA. The chain's CDR3 is CASSLARSGYYTF. The CDR3 region has the DNA TGTGCCAGCAGCTTAGCACGGTCAGGGTACTACACCTTC.

A single count supports this clone. The chain has TRBV7-2 and TRBJ2-7, with unresolved D. V lost 2 bases, J lost 1 base, and 9 bases lay in between. The CDR3 is 14 amino acids. Germline CDR1 reads SGHTA; CDR2 reads FQGNSA. This CDR3 is CASSLTSGSYEQYF. For the CDR3, the DNA is TGTGCCAGCAGCTTAACTTCAGGATCCTACGAGCAGTACTTC.

This sequence joins TRBV19 and TRBJ1-4; 7 bases line up with TRBD1. This CDR3 spans 16 amino acids. The germline gives CDR1 LNHDA, CDR2 SQIVND (reference sequence). V lost 6 bases to trimming and J lost 4 bases; unmatched junction nucleotides: 11. The CDR3 region is CASSLYKGTVNEKLFF. CDR3 DNA sequence: TGTGCCAGTAGCCTATATAAGGGGACAGTTAATGAAAAACTGTTTTTT.

The genes are TRBV20-1 and TRBJ1-1; 7 positions match TRBD1. The V segment lost 3 bases and the J segment 7 bases; nucleotides outside the gene matches: 5. This CDR3 is 12 amino acids long. From germline, CDR1 is DFQATT and CDR2 SNEGSKA (reference sequence). CDR3 sequence reads: CSASQGENEAFF. The CDR3 nucleotides are TGCAGTGCTAGTCAGGGGGAGAATGAAGCTTTCTTT.

The rearrangement links TRBV24-1 to TRBJ1-2; D gene ambiguous. The CDR3 runs 13 residues. Trimming left V 1 base short and J 6 bases short, with 8 bases between. Germline V gene sequence: CDR1 KGHDR, CDR2 SFDVKD. The CDR3 loop is CATSDFWQDGYTF. DNA for the CDR3: TGTGCCACCAGTGATTTCTGGCAGGATGGCTACACCTTC.

This clone was seen more than once but under ten times. The rearrangement uses TRBV7-9 and TRBJ2-5; 8 bases line up with TRBD1. After removal of 0 bases from V and 3 bases from J, the junction contained 3 bases not matched to a gene. The V gene's germline CDR1 is SEHNR and CDR2 FQNEAQ (reference sequence). This CDR3 comprises 15 residues. The CDR3 nucleotides are TGTGCCAGCAGCTTAGCCGGGACAGGCAAAGAGACCCAGTACTTC. Amino acids: CASSLAGTGKETQYF.

The chain recombines TRBV11-3 with TRBJ1-2; no definite D call. The CDR3 is made up of 15 amino acids. In germline, CDR1 is SGHNT, CDR2 YENEEA. Trimming left V 0 bases short and J 7 bases short, with 15 bases between. CDR3 DNA: TGTGCCAGCAGCTTAGATGGTGCGAGCTCCCTTGGCTACACCTTC. This codes for CASSLDGASSLGYTF.

This chain links TRBV13 with TRBJ2-1; 10 bases align to TRBD2. The ends lost 3 bases at V and 9 bases at J; junction bases unmatched: 5. This CDR3 region has 14 residues. The germline V gene has CDR1 PRHDT and CDR2 FYEKMQ (reference sequence). This CDR3 is CASSLPSGGSEQFF. The CDR3 DNA reads as TGTGCCAGCAGCTTGCCTAGCGGGGGTAGTGAGCAGTTCTTC.

The CDR3 nucleotides are TGTGCCACCGAAGCGGTTAACACCGGGGAGCTGTTTTTT. This codes for CATEAVNTGELFF. This sequence joins TRBV19 and TRBJ2-2, with D possibly TRBD2 on 5 matching bases. Germline values: CDR1 LNHDA, CDR2 SQIVND (reference sequence). CDR3 size: 13 residues. With 10 bases removed from V and 2 bases from J, the gap between germline ends came to 11 bases.

This chain links TRBV3-1 (or the pseudogene TRBV3-2) with TRBJ1-6; 7 nucleotides match TRBD1. From germline, CDR1 is LGHDT and CDR2 YNNKEL (reference sequence). V shed 3 bases and J 7 bases; nucleotides not matched to a gene: 6. CDR3 size: 15 residues. The CDR3 is CASSHRDSRNSPLHF. DNA for the CDR3: TGTGCCAGCAGCCACCGGGACAGTCGGAATTCACCCCTCCACTTT.

The chain employs TRBV9 and TRBJ2-7, with 8 bases aligning to TRBD1. The CDR3 is 14 residues long. Germline V gene lookup returns CDR1 SGDLS and CDR2 YYNGEE. The V segment lost 4 bases and the J segment 4 bases; nucleotides outside the gene matches: 7. The CDR3 here is CASSHRDRPYEQYF. The CDR3 DNA sequence: TGTGCCAGCAGCCACAGGGACAGGCCTTACGAGCAGTACTTC. Full variable domain (remainder filled in from reference TRBV9 and TRBJ2-7): DSGVTQTPKHLITATGQRVTLRCSPRSGDLSVYWYQQSLDQGLQFLIQYYNGEERAKGNILERFSAQQFPDLHSELNLSSLELGDSALYFCASSHRDRPYEQYFGPGTRLTVT.

The genes are TRBV2 and TRBJ1-5; 8 bases fit TRBD1. Germline-derived CDR1 and CDR2 are SNHLY and FYNNEI. The CDR3 runs 15 residues. V trimming: 6 bases; J trimming: 3 bases; junction bases outside the gene matches: 7. CDR3 bases: TGTGCCAGCAGCCTTTGGGACAGGAACAATCAGCCCCAGCATTTT. Its protein product is CASSLWDRNNQPQHF.

This clone was seen only a few times. V and J are TRBV25-1 and TRBJ1-3; 8 bases line up with TRBD1. Germline V gene data show CDR1 as MGHDK and CDR2 as SYGVNS. CDR3 length: 15 amino acids. V dropped 3 bases and J dropped 0; count of bases not matched to a gene: 1. The DNA for the CDR3 is TGTGCCAGCAGTGACGACAGGGGCTCTGGAAACACCATATATTTT. This codes for CASSDDRGSGNTIYF.

This sequence joins TRBV19 and TRBJ1-2, with D maybe TRBD1 (5 bases). Germline loops: CDR1 LNHDA, CDR2 SQIVND (reference sequence). Between the trimmed V and J ends, which lost 3 bases and 3 bases, there was a span of 14 bases. There are 15 residues in the CDR3. The CDR3 loop is CASSIWVRADYGYTF. In DNA, the CDR3 is TGTGCCAGTAGTATTTGGGTCAGGGCGGACTATGGCTACACCTTC.

The gene calls are TRBV18 and TRBJ1-2, with 7 bases fitting TRBD1. The CDR3 length is 17 residues. Germline lookup yields CDR1 KGHSH and CDR2 LQKENI. V lost 2 bases, J lost 0 bases, and 9 bases stayed unmatched. The CDR3: CASSPKGQVSTNYGYTF. CDR3 sequence (DNA): TGTGCCAGCTCACCAAAAGGACAGGTTTCCACTAACTATGGCTACACCTTC.

V gene TRBV9 combines with J gene TRBJ1-2; 9 bases map to TRBD1. With V trimmed by 0 bases and J by 7 bases, 7 bases remained unmatched. Germline CDR1 reads SGDLS; CDR2 reads YYNGEE. The CDR3 has 15 residues. CDR3 in amino acids: CASSVEGTGWGGYTF. The CDR3 DNA sequence: TGTGCCAGCAGCGTAGAGGGGACAGGGTGGGGTGGCTACACCTTC.

The V call is TRBV11-3, the J call TRBJ2-1; TRBD2 is a possible D gene (6 bases). With 2 bases removed from V and 4 bases from J, the gap between germline ends came to 12 bases. The CDR3 length is 15 residues. CDR1 SGHNT and CDR2 YENEEA come from the germline V gene. The CDR3 sequence is CASSLRWRGYNEQFF. The CDR3 nucleotides read TGTGCCAGCAGCTTAAGGTGGCGGGGTTACAATGAGCAGTTCTTC. Supplemented by reference TRBV11-3 and TRBJ2-1, the full variable domain reads EAGVVQSPRYKIIEKKQPVAFWCNPISGHNTLYWYLQNLGQGPELLIRYENEEAVDDSQLPKDRFSAERLKGVDSTLKIQPAELGDSAVYLCASSLRWRGYNEQFFGPGTRLTVL.